A selection of T cell receptor beta chains follows, all from one sample in a study of OX40 agonist ivuxolimab in advanced cancers. The protocol was immunoSEQ multiplex PCR, while the TCRdb copy is restricted to in-frame clones and leaves out a portion. The repertoire has tens of thousands of clones, about 91% of them found once; the top ten carry 20% to 30%. The sequenced sample was CD4+ or CD8+ T cells sorted from blood, obtained in a trial of the OX40 agonist ivuxolimab. The receptors come from an adult with an advanced solid tumor such as melanoma, head and neck, liver or kidney cancer. Each CDR3 is given with its conserved first and last residue. The D gene is left open where the match is weak. Clone sizes are given selectively: once, few, many, or a class where the clone is expanded.

>.|TRBJ2-3|.|TRBV6-6
CASRGFVGTDTQYF
TGTGCCAGCAGGGGCTTCGTCGGCACAGATACGCAGTATTTT
>TRBD2|TRBJ2-1|.|TRBV13
CASSSGLAASREQFF
TGTGCCAGCAGCTCGGGACTAGCGGCCTCCAGAGAGCAGTTCTTC
>.|TRBJ2-7|.|TRBV28
CASSPRGFGNEQYF
TGTGCCAGCAGTCCTCGGGGTTTCGGGAACGAGCAGTACTTC
>TRBD1|TRBJ1-5|.|TRBV29-1
CSVLLGQGAVSNQPQHF
TGCAGCGTTCTCCTGGGACAGGGGGCCGTAAGCAATCAGCCCCAGCATTTT
>.|TRBJ2-1|.|TRBV6-5
CASGDFNEQFF
TGTGCCAGCGGGGACTTTAATGAGCAGTTCTTC
>.|TRBJ2-7|.|TRBV25-1
CASSVLLEQYF
TGTGCCAGCAGTGTCCTTCTAGAGCAGTACTTC
>.|TRBJ2-3|once|TRBV7-9
CASSSRWTSTDTQYF
TGTGCCAGCAGCTCACGATGGACTAGCACAGATACGCAGTATTTT
>.|TRBJ2-7|.|TRBV10-2
CASSEEALEQYF
TGCGCCAGCAGTGAGGAGGCCCTCGAGCAGTACTTC
>TRBD2|TRBJ2-1|.|TRBV6-5
CASSSHGGYNEQFF
TGTGCCAGCAGTAGCCACGGGGGGTACAATGAGCAGTTCTTC
>.|TRBJ2-7|.|TRBV27
CASSKSRQHYEQYF
TGTGCCAGCAGTAAATCTCGACAGCACTACGAGCAGTACTTC
>TRBD1|TRBJ1-3|once|TRBV19
CASSKVRDRSYSGNTIYF
TGTGCCAGTAGTAAGGTCCGGGACAGGAGTTACTCTGGAAACACCATATATTTT
>TRBD1|TRBJ1-1|.|TRBV19
CASSISPGQGATEAFF
TGTGCCAGTAGTATCTCGCCGGGACAGGGGGCCACTGAAGCTTTCTTT
>TRBD2|TRBJ2-2|.|TRBV6-5
CASRRPTSGSELFF
TGTGCCAGCAGACGACCTACTAGCGGGAGCGAGCTGTTTTTT
>.|TRBJ1-4|.|TRBV5-1
CASSLGTAGGGEKLFF
TGCGCCAGCAGCTTGGGGACAGCCGGAGGGGGGGAAAAACTGTTTTTT
>.|TRBJ2-7|.|TRBV9
CASSVSEGFTYEQYF
TGTGCCAGCAGCGTAAGTGAAGGCTTCACCTACGAGCAGTACTTC
>.|TRBJ1-2|once|TRBV27
CASSLWGGGGNGYTF
TGTGCCAGCAGTTTATGGGGAGGGGGAGGGAATGGCTACACCTTC
>TRBD2|TRBJ2-7|.|TRBV2
CASSEGTSYEQYF
TGTGCCAGCAGTGAAGGGACTAGTTACGAGCAGTACTTC
>.|TRBJ2-7|.|TRBV15
CATSRGLTGLGSYEQYF
TGTGCCACCAGCAGAGGCCTAACAGGGCTGGGCTCCTACGAGCAGTACTTC
>.|TRBJ2-7|.|TRBV28
CASSLGRAGEQYF
TGTGCCAGCAGTCTCGGCCGGGCGGGCGAGCAGTACTTC
>.|TRBJ1-1|few|TRBV6-8
CASSYGGQAEAFF
TGTGCCAGCAGTTACGGGGGTCAGGCGGAAGCTTTCTTT
>.|TRBJ2-1|.|TRBV29-1
CSVDLTDSFHNEQFF
TGCAGCGTGGACCTAACGGACAGTTTCCACAATGAGCAGTTCTTC
>.|TRBJ2-1|.|TRBV9
CASSVSPYNEQFF
TGTGCCAGCAGCGTCTCCCCGTACAATGAGCAGTTCTTC
>.|TRBJ1-5|.|TRBV27
CASSLSGAHNQPQHF
TGTGCCAGCAGTTTATCGGGGGCCCACAATCAGCCCCAGCATTTT
>TRBD1|TRBJ2-7|once|TRBV27
CASSAGTGSYEQYF
TGTGCCAGCAGTGCCGGGACAGGGAGCTACGAGCAGTACTTC
>TRBD2|TRBJ2-7|once|TRBV27
CACRTSGSYEQYF
TGTGCCTGCCGCACTAGCGGATCCTACGAGCAGTACTTC
>.|TRBJ2-7|once|TRBV5-4
CASSLFSGTSYEQYF
TGTGCCAGCAGCTTATTTAGCGGAACCTCCTACGAGCAGTACTTC
>.|TRBJ1-2|.|TRBV10-3
CAISEETAYGYTF
TGTGCCATCAGTGAAGAGACAGCCTATGGCTACACCTTC
>.|TRBJ2-2|.|TRBV4-1
CASRLGAGELFF
TGCGCCAGCAGGCTAGGGGCCGGGGAGCTGTTTTTT
>.|TRBJ2-7|.|TRBV4-1
CASSLGFSREQYF
TGCGCCAGCAGCCTAGGGTTTTCACGAGAGCAGTACTTC
>TRBD2|TRBJ2-7|.|TRBV5-1
CASSLGASGSYEQYF
TGCGCCAGCAGCTTGGGGGCTAGCGGGAGCTACGAGCAGTACTTC
>TRBD2|TRBJ2-1|.|TRBV7-9
CASSLTSGYRGEQFF
TGTGCCAGCAGCTTAACTAGCGGATATCGGGGTGAGCAGTTCTTC
>.|TRBJ2-1|.|TRBV5-1
CASSLYGGAYNEQFF
TGCGCCAGCAGCTTGTACGGGGGCGCTTACAATGAGCAGTTCTTC
>.|TRBJ2-6|few|TRBV28
CASSLIAPLSGANVLTF
TGTGCCAGCAGTTTGATAGCTCCCCTCTCTGGGGCCAACGTCCTGACTTTC
>.|TRBJ1-5|.|TRBV6-1
CASSDPGAGNQPQHF
TGTGCCAGCAGTGACCCAGGGGCTGGCAATCAGCCCCAGCATTTT
>.|TRBJ2-7|.|TRBV28
CASSLTQSARLWYF
TGTGCCAGCAGTTTAACCCAATCGGCGAGGCTATGGTACTTC
>.|TRBJ1-3|.|TRBV30
CAWRHSGNTIYF
TGTGCCTGGAGACATTCTGGAAACACCATATATTTT
>TRBD1|TRBJ2-7|.|TRBV14
CASSQVKIGGRYLPYEQYF
TGTGCCAGCAGCCAAGTAAAGATAGGGGGCCGGTATCTTCCCTACGAGCAGTACTTC
>TRBD2|TRBJ2-1|.|TRBV10-3
CAISEPILAGSSYNEQFF
TGTGCCATCAGTGAGCCGATACTAGCGGGGTCATCCTACAATGAGCAGTTCTTC
>TRBD1|TRBJ2-7|.|TRBV27
CASSFSGTGVGEQYF
TGTGCCAGCAGTTTCTCCGGGACAGGGGTCGGTGAGCAGTACTTC
>TRBD1|TRBJ2-7|.|TRBV30
CAWSVWGTVGEQYF
TGTGCCTGGAGTGTATGGGGGACAGTGGGGGAGCAGTACTTC
>TRBD1|TRBJ2-7|.|TRBV19
CASSPGQGHYEQYF
TGTGCCAGTAGCCCGGGACAGGGTCACTACGAGCAGTACTTC
>.|TRBJ1-5|.|TRBV18
CASSSVKNQPQHF
TGTGCCAGCTCATCTGTCAAAAATCAGCCCCAGCATTTT
>.|TRBJ2-7|.|TRBV4-1
CASSQSPPGTYEQYF
TGCGCCAGCAGCCAAAGTCCCCCGGGGACCTACGAGCAGTACTTC
>.|TRBJ2-7|.|TRBV15
CATSRDYTAGYEQYF
TGTGCCACCAGCAGAGATTATACGGCAGGCTACGAGCAGTACTTC
>TRBD1|TRBJ2-7|.|TRBV2
CASTTGQGAYEQYF
TGTGCCAGCACTACGGGACAGGGGGCCTACGAGCAGTACTTC
>TRBD1|TRBJ1-4|.|TRBV5-1
CASSSGQGYEKLFF
TGCGCCAGCAGCTCGGGACAGGGTTATGAAAAACTGTTTTTT
>TRBD1|TRBJ2-4|.|TRBV7-8
CASSLVAGGNIQYF
TGTGCCAGCAGCTTAGTTGCAGGGGGAAACATTCAGTACTTC
>.|TRBJ2-3|.|TRBV9
CASSPGENTQYF
TGTGCCAGCAGCCCGGGGGAAAATACGCAGTATTTT
>.|TRBJ2-5|once|TRBV28
CASSLVGQETQYF
TGTGCCAGCAGTTTAGTGGGCCAAGAGACCCAGTACTTC
>TRBD2|TRBJ2-3|.|TRBV9
CASSVGGGPSDTQYF
TGTGCCAGCAGCGTAGGGGGAGGGCCTTCAGATACGCAGTATTTT
>.|TRBJ1-5|.|TRBV28
CASGRQPQHF
TGTGCCAGCGGGCGTCAGCCCCAGCATTTT
>.|TRBJ2-3|.|TRBV27
CASGFYPSWKDTQYF
TGTGCCAGCGGATTTTACCCCTCCTGGAAAGATACGCAGTATTTT
>.|TRBJ2-1|few|TRBV4-1
CASSQVQGGDNEQFF
TGCGCCAGCAGCCAAGTGCAGGGTGGGGACAATGAGCAGTTCTTC
>TRBD1|TRBJ2-2|.|TRBV28
CASSPRTGARTGELFF
TGTGCCAGCAGTCCCAGGACAGGGGCCCGCACCGGGGAGCTGTTTTTT
>.|TRBJ2-7|.|TRBV19
CASSIAGVSASYEQYF
TGTGCCAGTAGTATAGCGGGAGTCTCCGCATCCTACGAGCAGTACTTC